A single sample is the source of the 9 T cell receptor beta chains below, sequenced in a study of PD-L1 blockade in urothelial cancer. This table comes from immunoSEQ multiplex PCR, and its TCRdb copy is limited to in-frame clones, with some not included. The sample yields 41,000 or so clones, 82% seen once. This specimen was PBMCs, taken around atezolizumab (anti-PD-L1) treatment. These receptors all stem from a man aged 55 to 69 with urothelial cancer.

The rearrangement links TRBV7-9 to TRBJ1-2; 8 bases are shared with TRBD1. This CDR3 contains 13 residues. The junction had 4 bases not matched to a gene; V was cut back by 5 bases and J by 5 bases. CDR1 and CDR2 from the germline V gene are SEHNR and FQNEAQ (reference sequence). The CDR3 sequence is CASSRTGSYGYTF. CDR3 coding DNA: TGTGCCAGCAGCCGGACAGGGAGTTATGGCTACACCTTC.

This clone was observed a handful of times. This chain links TRBV2 with TRBJ2-7; unclear D gene. From germline, CDR1 is SNHLY and CDR2 FYNNEI. The ends were cut back, 3 bases at V and 3 bases at J, with 9 bases in the middle. The CDR3 runs to 13 residues. The CDR3 DNA is TGTGCCAGCAGTGATAGTCCGAACTACGAGCAGTACTTC. It encodes CASSDSPNYEQYF.

The rearrangement links TRBV2 to TRBJ1-1; TRBD1 is a possible D gene (5 bases). The CDR3 spans 18 residues. From germline, CDR1 is SNHLY and CDR2 FYNNEI. Trimming cost V 6 bases and J 1 base, with 24 bases left between them. The DNA of the CDR3 is TGTGCCAGCAGATCGTTCCCCACAGGTACCCGTAAGAACACTGAAGCTTTCTTT. Amino acid sequence: CASRSFPTGTRKNTEAFF.

The rearrangement joins TRBV7-9 to TRBJ2-1; 8 bases are shared with TRBD2. Germline loops: CDR1 SEHNR, CDR2 FQNEAQ (reference sequence). The CDR3 is made up of 15 amino acids. Trimming removed 4 bases from V and 8 bases from J; junction bases left unmatched: 10. The CDR3 is CASSSGLAIVDEQFF. DNA of the CDR3: TGTGCCAGCAGCTCCGGACTAGCTATTGTGGATGAGCAGTTCTTC.

J is TRBJ1-5 and V is TRBV27; tentative D call: TRBD1 (5 bases). Trimming left V 2 bases short and J 6 bases short, with 11 bases between. Germline lookup yields CDR1 MNHEY and CDR2 SMNVEV (reference sequence). The CDR3 is 14 residues long. The CDR3 DNA follows: TGTGCCAGCAGTTTACCAGGGTTAGGTCAGCCCCAGCATTTT. It is translated as CASSLPGLGQPQHF.

This chain joins TRBV5-4 and TRBJ2-2; weak D call: TRBD2 (5 bases). The V and J ends lost 3 bases and 2 bases respectively, with 11 bases between them. Germline lookup yields CDR1 SGHNT and CDR2 YYREEE (reference sequence). The CDR3 contains 15 residues. The CDR3 region is CASSSPGVNTGELFF. The CDR3 DNA reads TGTGCCAGCAGCTCCCCCGGGGTAAACACCGGGGAGCTGTTTTTT. The entire variable domain, with the rest obtained from reference TRBV5-4 and TRBJ2-2, is as follows: ETGVTQSPTHLIKTRGQQVTLRCSSQSGHNTVSWYQQALGQGPQFIFQYYREEENGRGNFPPRFSGLQFPNYSSELNVNALELDDSALYLCASSSPGVNTGELFFGEGSRLTVL.

This clone appeared a single time. The rearrangement links TRBV28 to TRBJ1-1; D not resolved. V was cut by 0 bases and J by 1 base, with 6 bases left in between. Germline assignment: CDR1 MDHEN and CDR2 SYDVKM. The CDR3 runs 14 residues. The CDR3 nucleotides read TGTGCCAGCAGTTTATGGCAGGCGAACACTGAAGCTTTCTTT. It specifies CASSLWQANTEAFF.

This clone was found a few times. This chain uses TRBV5-5 with TRBJ2-6; TRBD2 agrees at 8 bases. In germline, CDR1 is SGHKS, CDR2 YYEKEE (reference sequence). V trimming: 0 bases; J trimming: 0 bases; junction bases outside the gene matches: 5. The CDR3 spans 18 residues. The CDR3 reads CASSLAGGRNSGANVLTF. As DNA, the CDR3 is TGTGCCAGCAGCTTGGCGGGAGGGCGAAACTCTGGGGCCAACGTCCTGACTTTC.

J is TRBJ1-5 and V is TRBV7-8; no firm D call. V was clipped by 0 bases and J by 3 bases, with 15 bases between them. This CDR3 contains 17 residues. CDR1 is SGHVS, CDR2 FQNEAQ, per germline. CDR3 amino acids: CASSLAWLAEDNQPQHF. DNA for the CDR3: TGTGCCAGCAGCTTAGCGTGGTTGGCAGAGGACAATCAGCCCCAGCATTTT.